The clone carrying this TCR beta chain was seen only a few times. Extraction of RNA preceded its reverse transcription into cDNA, which served as the sequencing template. Measured with immunoSEQ multiplex PCR; TCRdb has only the in-frame clones, and not every one. Of about 200,000 clones listed, roughly 60% are singletons. The data are from a study of CD8+ T cells in alopecia areata. Treatment described: oral pan-JAK inhibitor, 5-10 mg twice daily. The TCR was taken from a human donor with alopecia areata. This specimen was CD4+ T cells sorted from blood, taken at roughly week 49, from a patient treated with tofacitinib.

The CDR3 nucleotides read TGTGCCAGCAGCTCCTCGGGGGGGCCGACAGATACGCAGTATTTT. It specifies CASSSSGGPTDTQYF. This sequence joins TRBV11-2 and TRBJ2-3; 8 nucleotides match TRBD2. The junction had 6 bases not matched to a gene; V was cut back by 4 bases and J by 3 bases. The CDR3 is 15 amino acids. Germline CDR1 and CDR2: SGHAT and FQNNGV.